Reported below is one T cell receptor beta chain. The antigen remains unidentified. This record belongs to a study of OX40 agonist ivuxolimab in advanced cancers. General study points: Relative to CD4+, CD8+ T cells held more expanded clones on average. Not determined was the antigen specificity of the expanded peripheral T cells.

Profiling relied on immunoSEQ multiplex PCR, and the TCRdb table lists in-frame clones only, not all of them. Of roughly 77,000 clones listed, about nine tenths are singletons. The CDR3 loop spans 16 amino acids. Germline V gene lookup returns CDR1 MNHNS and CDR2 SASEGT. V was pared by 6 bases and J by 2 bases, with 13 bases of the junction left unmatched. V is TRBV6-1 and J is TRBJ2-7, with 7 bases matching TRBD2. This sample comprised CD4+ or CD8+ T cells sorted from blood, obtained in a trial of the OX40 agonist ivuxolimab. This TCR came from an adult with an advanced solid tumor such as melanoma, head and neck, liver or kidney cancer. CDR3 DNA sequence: TGTGCCAGCAGCGAACAACCCCTAGCGGTTCCCTACGAGCAGTACTTC. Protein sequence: CASSEQPLAVPYEQYF.